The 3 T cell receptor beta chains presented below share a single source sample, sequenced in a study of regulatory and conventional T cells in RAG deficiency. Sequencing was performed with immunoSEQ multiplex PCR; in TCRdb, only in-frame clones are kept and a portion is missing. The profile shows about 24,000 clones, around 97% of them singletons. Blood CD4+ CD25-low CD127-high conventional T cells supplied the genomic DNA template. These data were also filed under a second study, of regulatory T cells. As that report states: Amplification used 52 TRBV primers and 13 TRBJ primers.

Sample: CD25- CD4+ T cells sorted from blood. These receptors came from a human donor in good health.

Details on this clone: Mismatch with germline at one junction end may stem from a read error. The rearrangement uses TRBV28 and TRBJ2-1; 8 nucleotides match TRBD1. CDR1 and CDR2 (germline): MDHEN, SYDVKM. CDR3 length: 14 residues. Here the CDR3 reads CASTPRGPYNEQFF. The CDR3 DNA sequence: TGTGCTAGCACCCCCAGGGGGCCATACAATGAGCAGTTCTTC.

Here the CDR3 DNA reads TGTGCCAGCTCACCAGAGGATCGATATGGCTACACCTTC. Protein product: CASSPEDRYGYTF. The genes are TRBV18 and TRBJ1-2; D is ambiguous. CDR1 is KGHSH, CDR2 LQKENI, per germline. V gave up 2 bases and J gave up 5 bases, with 9 bases separating them. This CDR3 contains 13 residues. Complete variable domain (other parts from reference TRBV18 and TRBJ1-2): NAGVMQNPRHLVRRRGQEARLRCSPMKGHSHVYWYRQLPEEGLKFMVYLQKENIIDESGMPKERFSAEFPKEGPSILRIQQVVRGDSAAYFCASSPEDRYGYTFGSGTRLTVV.

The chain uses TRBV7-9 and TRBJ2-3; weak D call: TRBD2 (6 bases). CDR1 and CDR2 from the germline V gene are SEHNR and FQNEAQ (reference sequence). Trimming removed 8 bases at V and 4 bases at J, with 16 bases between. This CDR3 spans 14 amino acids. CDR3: CASGRAGTPDTQYF. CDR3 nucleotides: TGTGCCAGCGGTCGGGCGGGGACCCCAGATACGCAGTATTTT.